Shown below are 3 T cell receptor beta chains from a single sample sequenced in a study of OX40 agonist ivuxolimab in advanced cancers. The assay was immunoSEQ multiplex PCR, and TCRdb's table has in-frame clones only and misses some. The sample has 70,000 to 80,000 clones, approximately 86% seen once. The sample consisted of CD4+ or CD8+ T cells sorted from blood, taken in a trial of the OX40 agonist ivuxolimab. These receptors were taken from an adult with an advanced solid tumor such as melanoma, head and neck, liver or kidney cancer.

This chain joins TRBV6-6 and TRBJ2-5; tentatively, D is TRBD1 (7 bases). The CDR3 runs to 14 residues. V lost 5 bases, J lost 2 bases, and 12 bases lay in between. Germline-derived CDR1 and CDR2 are MNHNY and SVGAGI (reference sequence). This chain's CDR3 is CASSAGQRQETQYF. In DNA form, the CDR3 reads TGTGCCAGCAGTGCGGGACAGAGGCAAGAGACCCAGTACTTC.

This rearrangement joins TRBV19 to TRBJ2-2, with 8 bases fitting TRBD2. Germline CDR1 LNHDA, CDR2 SQIVND (reference sequence). Trimming took 2 bases from V and 0 from J; bases not matched to a gene: 5. This CDR3 has 17 residues. CDR3 sequence (DNA): TGTGCCAGTAGTATATCTCCCGGGGGGGCGAACACCGGGGAGCTGTTTTTT. Protein sequence: CASSISPGGANTGELFF.

This clone was observed a few times. This chain uses TRBV7-6 with TRBJ2-1; D remains unclear. CDR3 length: 12 amino acids. The V gene's germline CDR1 is SGHVS and CDR2 FNYEAQ. The V gene lost 4 bases and the J gene lost 7 bases, with 8 bases spanning the gap. Written as DNA, the CDR3 is TGTGCCAGCAGCTACGCCTTGAATGAGCAGTTCTTC. This codes for CASSYALNEQFF.